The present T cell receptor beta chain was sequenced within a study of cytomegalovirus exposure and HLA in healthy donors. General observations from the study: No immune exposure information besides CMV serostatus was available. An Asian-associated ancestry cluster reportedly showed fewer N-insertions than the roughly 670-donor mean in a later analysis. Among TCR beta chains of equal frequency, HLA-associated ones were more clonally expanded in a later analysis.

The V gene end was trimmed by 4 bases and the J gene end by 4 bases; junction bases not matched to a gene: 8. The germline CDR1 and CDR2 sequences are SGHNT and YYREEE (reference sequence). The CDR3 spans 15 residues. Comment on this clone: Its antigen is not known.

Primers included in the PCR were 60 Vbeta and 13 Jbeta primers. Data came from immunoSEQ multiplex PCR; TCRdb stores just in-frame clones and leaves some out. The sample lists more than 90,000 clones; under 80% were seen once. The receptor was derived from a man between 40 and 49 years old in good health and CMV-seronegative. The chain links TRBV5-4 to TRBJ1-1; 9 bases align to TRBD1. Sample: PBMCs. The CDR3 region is CASSDSQGAGTEAFF. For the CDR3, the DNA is TGTGCCAGCAGCGACTCACAGGGGGCCGGCACTGAAGCTTTCTTT.